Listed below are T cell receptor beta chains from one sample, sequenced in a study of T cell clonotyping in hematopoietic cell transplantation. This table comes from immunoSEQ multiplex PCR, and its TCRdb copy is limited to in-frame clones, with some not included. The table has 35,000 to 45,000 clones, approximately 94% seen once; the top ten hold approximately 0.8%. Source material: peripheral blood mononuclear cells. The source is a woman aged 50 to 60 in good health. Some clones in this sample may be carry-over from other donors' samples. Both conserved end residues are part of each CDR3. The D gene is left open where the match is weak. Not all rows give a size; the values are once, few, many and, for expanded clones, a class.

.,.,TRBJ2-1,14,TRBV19,CASALTTRYNEQFF,TGTGCCAGCGCCCTAACAACTCGCTACAATGAGCAGTTCTTC
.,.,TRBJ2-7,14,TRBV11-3,CASGGEGGFYEQYF,TGTGCCAGTGGAGGGGAAGGGGGCTTCTACGAGCAGTACTTC
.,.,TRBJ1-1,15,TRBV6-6,CASGGWGESGPEAFF,TGTGCCAGTGGGGGTTGGGGGGAAAGTGGACCTGAAGCTTTCTTT
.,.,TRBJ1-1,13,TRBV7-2,CASLRFPVNEAFF,TGTGCCAGCCTCCGATTCCCTGTCAATGAAGCTTTCTTT
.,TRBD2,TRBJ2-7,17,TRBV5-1,CASRGGLAGGRSYEQYF,TGCGCCAGCCGTGGGGGGCTAGCGGGGGGCCGCTCCTACGAGCAGTACTTC
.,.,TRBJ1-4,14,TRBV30,CAWSRDSYNEKLFF,TGTGCCTGGAGTAGAGATAGCTATAATGAAAAACTGTTTTTT
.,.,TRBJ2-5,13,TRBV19,CASSRSAQETQYF,TGTGCCAGTAGTAGGTCCGCCCAAGAGACCCAGTACTTC
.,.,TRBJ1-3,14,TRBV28,CAGYSVYSGNTIYF,TGTGCCGGTTACAGCGTATACTCTGGAAACACCATATATTTT
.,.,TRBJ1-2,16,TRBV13,CASSLGGRARTDGYTF,TGTGCCAGCAGCTTAGGGGGGAGGGCCCGGACGGATGGCTACACCTTC
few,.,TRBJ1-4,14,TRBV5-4,CASSFQGGNEKLFF,TGTGCCAGCAGCTTTCAGGGCGGGAATGAAAAACTGTTTTTT
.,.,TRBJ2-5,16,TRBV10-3,CAISESKTDLQETQYF,TGTGCCATCAGTGAGTCGAAGACGGACCTTCAAGAGACCCAGTACTTC
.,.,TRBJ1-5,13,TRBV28,CASSPPGVGPQHF,TGTGCCAGCAGTCCCCCGGGGGTCGGGCCCCAGCATTTT
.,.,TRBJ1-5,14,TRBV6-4,CASSDSFSNQPQHF,TGTGCCAGCAGTGACTCTTTTAGCAATCAGCCCCAGCATTTT
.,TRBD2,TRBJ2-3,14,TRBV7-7,CASSTGGGTDTQYF,TGTGCCAGCAGCACTGGGGGGGGCACAGATACGCAGTATTTT
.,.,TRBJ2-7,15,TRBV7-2,CASSTASGLAYEQYF,TGTGCCAGCAGCACCGCTTCGGGGCTCGCCTACGAGCAGTACTTC
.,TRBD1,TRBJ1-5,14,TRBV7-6,CASSPGQAGQPQHF,TGTGCCAGCAGCCCAGGACAGGCAGGACAGCCCCAGCATTTT
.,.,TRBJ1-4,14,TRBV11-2,CASSLAAGNEKLFF,TGTGCCAGCAGCTTGGCGGCAGGAAATGAAAAACTGTTTTTT
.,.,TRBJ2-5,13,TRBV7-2,CASSLVGQETQYF,TGTGCCAGCAGCTTAGTGGGGCAAGAGACCCAGTACTTC
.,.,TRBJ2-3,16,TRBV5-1,CASSPEGGGSIDTQYF,TGCGCCAGCAGCCCCGAAGGGGGGGGGAGTATAGATACGCAGTATTTT
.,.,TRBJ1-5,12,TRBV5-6,CASSLINQPQHF,TGTGCCAGCAGCCTTATAAATCAGCCCCAGCATTTT
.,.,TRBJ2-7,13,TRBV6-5,CASSLVAGDEQYF,TGTGCCAGCAGTCTGGTGGCTGGGGACGAGCAGTACTTC
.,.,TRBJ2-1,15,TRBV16,CASSQAWADYNEQFF,TGTGCCAGCAGCCAGGCGTGGGCGGACTACAATGAGCAGTTCTTC
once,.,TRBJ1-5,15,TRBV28,CASSLVTTSNQPQHF,TGTGCCAGCAGTTTAGTCACCACGAGCAATCAGCCCCAGCATTTT
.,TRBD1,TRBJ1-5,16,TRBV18,CASSPLGQGSNQPQHF,TGTGCCAGCTCACCACTGGGACAGGGTAGCAATCAGCCCCAGCATTTT
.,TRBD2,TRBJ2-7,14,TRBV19,CASRSGGGSYEQYF,TGTGCCAGTAGAAGCGGGGGGGGCTCCTACGAGCAGTACTTC
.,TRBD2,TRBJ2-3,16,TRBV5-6,CASSTAGGRSTDTQYF,TGTGCCAGCAGTACAGCGGGGGGGCGGAGCACAGATACGCAGTATTTT
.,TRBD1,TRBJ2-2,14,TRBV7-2,CASSITGGTGELFF,TGTGCCAGCAGCATAACAGGGGGCACCGGGGAGCTGTTTTTT
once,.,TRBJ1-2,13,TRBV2,CASSGDVSHGYTF,TGTGCCAGCAGTGGCGATGTTAGTCATGGCTACACCTTC
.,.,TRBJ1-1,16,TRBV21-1,CASSVTGRRTNTEAFF,TGTGCCAGCAGCGTCACAGGGAGGCGGACGAACACTGAAGCTTTCTTT
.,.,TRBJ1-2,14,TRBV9,CASSALDVAEGYTF,TGTGCCAGCAGCGCCCTCGACGTGGCGGAGGGCTACACCTTC
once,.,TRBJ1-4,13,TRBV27,CASSPTVAEKLFF,TGTGCCAGCAGCCCAACAGTAGCTGAAAAACTGTTTTTT
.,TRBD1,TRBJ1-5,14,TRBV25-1,CASSGGQNGRPQHF,TGTGCCAGCAGTGGGGGACAGAACGGGCGGCCCCAGCATTTT
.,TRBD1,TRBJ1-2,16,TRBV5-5,CASSFFKDRGRRGYTF,TGTGCCAGCAGCTTCTTTAAGGACAGGGGGCGACGTGGCTACACCTTC
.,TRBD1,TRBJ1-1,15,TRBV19,CASSIGRGRNTEAFF,TGTGCCAGTAGTATAGGTAGGGGGCGGAACACTGAAGCTTTCTTT
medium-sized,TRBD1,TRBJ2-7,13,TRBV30,CAWRGTGSYEQYF,TGTGCCTGGAGAGGGACAGGATCCTACGAGCAGTACTTC
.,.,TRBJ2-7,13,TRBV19,CASGNLGSYEQYF,TGTGCCAGTGGTAATCTTGGCTCCTACGAGCAGTACTTC
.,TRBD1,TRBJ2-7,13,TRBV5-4,CASSLGDRNEQYF,TGTGCCAGCAGCTTGGGGGACAGGAACGAGCAGTACTTC
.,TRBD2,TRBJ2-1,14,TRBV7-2,CASSYSGGANEQFF,TGTGCCAGCAGCTATAGCGGGGGGGCCAATGAGCAGTTCTTC
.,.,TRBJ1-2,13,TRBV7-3,CASSLGSGYGYTF,TGTGCCAGCAGCTTAGGTAGCGGCTATGGCTACACCTTC
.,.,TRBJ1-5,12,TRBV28,CASRGLNQPQHF,TGTGCCAGCAGAGGGCTAAATCAGCCCCAGCATTTT
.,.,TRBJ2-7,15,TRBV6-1,CASSDGAGDVYEQYF,TGTGCCAGCAGTGATGGGGCAGGGGATGTATACGAGCAGTACTTC
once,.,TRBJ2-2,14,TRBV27,CASSLSRDTGELFF,TGTGCCAGCAGTTTATCACGGGACACCGGGGAGCTGTTTTTT
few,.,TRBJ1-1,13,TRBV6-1,CASLAQPNTEAFF,TGTGCCAGCTTGGCACAGCCGAACACTGAAGCTTTCTTT
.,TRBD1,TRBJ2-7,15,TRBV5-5,CASSLEAGGAYEQYF,TGTGCCAGCAGCTTGGAGGCAGGGGGAGCCTACGAGCAGTACTTC
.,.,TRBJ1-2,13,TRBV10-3,CAIMVLANYGYTF,TGTGCCATCATGGTGTTAGCTAACTATGGCTACACCTTC
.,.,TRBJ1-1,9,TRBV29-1,CSVEDGGFF,TGCAGCGTTGAAGATGGGGGTTTCTTT
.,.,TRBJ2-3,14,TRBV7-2,CASSLDWLGNKQYF,TGTGCCAGCAGCTTAGATTGGCTCGGGAACAAGCAGTATTTT
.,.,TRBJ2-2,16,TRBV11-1,CASSSRGGSGSGELFF,TGTGCCAGCAGCTCCCGAGGTGGCAGCGGATCCGGGGAGCTGTTTTTT
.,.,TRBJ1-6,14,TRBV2,CASSEAWGSSPLHF,TGTGCCAGCAGTGAAGCTTGGGGGAGTTCACCCCTCCACTTT
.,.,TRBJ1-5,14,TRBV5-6,CASSLVSSNQPQHF,TGTGCCAGCAGCTTGGTGTCGTCGAATCAGCCCCAGCATTTT
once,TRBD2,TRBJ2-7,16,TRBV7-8,CASSLYGSGGTYEQYF,TGTGCCAGCAGCTTATACGGTAGCGGGGGGACCTACGAGCAGTACTTC